This T cell receptor beta chain was obtained from a study of regulatory T cells in long-lasting Graves disease. Trimming removed 5 bases from V and 1 base from J; junction bases left unmatched: 8. Germline V CDR1 and CDR2: SGHAT, FQNNGV. The CDR3 is 17 residues long. Construction of the TCR beta libraries employed iRepertoire HTBI primers in conjunction with Arm-PCR of CDR3 regions. TCRdb re-called the multiplex PCR reads through MiXCR, storing one row per CDR3 protein. The data show roughly 560,000 distinct CDR3 sequences, with around 13% seen just once and roughly 8.2% held by the top ten. The sample holds many counts of this clonotype. Time point noted: newly diagnosed GD, antithyroid drugs for less than 3 months. PBMC-derived RNA was used for the TCR library. These same data were also listed under a study on T cells in Graves' hyperthyroidism and ophthalmopathy.

Sequencing was performed on peripheral blood mononuclear cells (PBMCs), taken at new diagnosis, from a patient treated with antithyroid drugs. The origin of this receptor is a woman aged 25 to 39 with Graves disease. The chain links TRBV11-2 to TRBJ2-2; 9 bases line up with TRBD2. The CDR3 protein is CASSPRGSGRNTGELFF. In nucleotides, the CDR3 is TGTGCCAGCAGCCCCAGGGGTAGCGGGAGGAACACCGGGGAGCTGTTTTTT.